This entry describes one T cell receptor beta chain. Sequenced by immunoSEQ multiplex PCR; TCRdb stores in-frame clones only, minus some. The sample records about 84,000 clones, approximately 97% being singletons. This entry belongs to a study of technical replicates of blood from several donors. Trimming removed 8 bases at V and 11 bases at J, with 16 bases between. The CDR3 length is 13 residues. Germline V gives CDR1 MNHNY, CDR2 SVGAGI (reference sequence). The chain recombines TRBV6-6 with TRBJ1-6; D may be TRBD1 (5 bases). The clonotype comes from a human donor in good health. Material for sequencing was T cells isolated from PBMCs. Here the CDR3 DNA reads TGTGCCAGCGGGACTGCCGGAGGGGCACCCCTCCACTTT. This translates into CASGTAGGAPLHF.